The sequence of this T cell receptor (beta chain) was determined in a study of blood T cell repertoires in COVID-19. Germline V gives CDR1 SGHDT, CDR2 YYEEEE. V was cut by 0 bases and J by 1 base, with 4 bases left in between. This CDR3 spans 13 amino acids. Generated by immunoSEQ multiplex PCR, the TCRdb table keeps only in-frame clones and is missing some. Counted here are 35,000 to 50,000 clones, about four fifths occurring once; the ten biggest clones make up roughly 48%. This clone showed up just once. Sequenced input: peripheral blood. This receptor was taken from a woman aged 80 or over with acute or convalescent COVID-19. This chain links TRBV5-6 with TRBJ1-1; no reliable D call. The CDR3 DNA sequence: TGTGCCAGCAGCTTGGGCGCGAACACTGAAGCTTTCTTT. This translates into CASSLGANTEAFF. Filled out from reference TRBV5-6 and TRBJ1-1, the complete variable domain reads DAGVTQSPTHLIKTRGQQVTLRCSPKSGHDTVSWYQQALGQGPQFIFQYYEEEERQRGNFPDRFSGHQFPNYSSELNVNALLLGDSALYLCASSLGANTEAFFGQGTRLTVV.